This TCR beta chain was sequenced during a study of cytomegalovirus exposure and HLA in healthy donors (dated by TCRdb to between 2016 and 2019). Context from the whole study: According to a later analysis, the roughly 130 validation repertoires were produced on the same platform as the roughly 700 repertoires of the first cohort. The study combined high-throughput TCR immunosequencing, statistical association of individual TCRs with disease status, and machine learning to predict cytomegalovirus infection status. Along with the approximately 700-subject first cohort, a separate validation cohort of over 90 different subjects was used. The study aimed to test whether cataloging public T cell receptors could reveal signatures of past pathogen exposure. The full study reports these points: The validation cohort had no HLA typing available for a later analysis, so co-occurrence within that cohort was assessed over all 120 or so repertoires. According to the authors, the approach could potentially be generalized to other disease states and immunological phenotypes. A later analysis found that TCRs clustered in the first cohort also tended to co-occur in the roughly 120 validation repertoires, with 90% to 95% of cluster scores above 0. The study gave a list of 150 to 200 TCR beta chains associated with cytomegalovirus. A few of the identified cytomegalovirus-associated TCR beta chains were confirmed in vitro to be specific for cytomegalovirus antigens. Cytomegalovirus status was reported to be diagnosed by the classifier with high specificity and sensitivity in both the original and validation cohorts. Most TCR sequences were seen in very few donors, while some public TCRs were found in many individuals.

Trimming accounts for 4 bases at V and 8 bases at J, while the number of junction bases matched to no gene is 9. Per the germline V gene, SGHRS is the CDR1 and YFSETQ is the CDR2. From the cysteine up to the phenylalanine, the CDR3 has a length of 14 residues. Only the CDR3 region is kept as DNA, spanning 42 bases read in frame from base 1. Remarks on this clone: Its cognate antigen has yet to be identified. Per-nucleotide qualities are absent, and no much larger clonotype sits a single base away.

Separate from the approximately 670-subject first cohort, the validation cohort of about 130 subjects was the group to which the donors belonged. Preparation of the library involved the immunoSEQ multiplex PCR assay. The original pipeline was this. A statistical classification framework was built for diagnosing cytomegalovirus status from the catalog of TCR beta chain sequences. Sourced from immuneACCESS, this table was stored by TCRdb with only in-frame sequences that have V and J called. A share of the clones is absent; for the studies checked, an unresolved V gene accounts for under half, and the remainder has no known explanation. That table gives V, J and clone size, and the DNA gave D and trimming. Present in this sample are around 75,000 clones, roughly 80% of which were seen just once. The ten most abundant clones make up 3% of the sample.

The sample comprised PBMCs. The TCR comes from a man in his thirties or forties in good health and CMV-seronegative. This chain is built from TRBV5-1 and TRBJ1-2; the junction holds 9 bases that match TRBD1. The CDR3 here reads CASSRDRVQEGYTF. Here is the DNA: TGCGCCAGCAGCCGGGACAGGGTGCAAGAAGGCTACACCTTC.